This TCR beta chain was sequenced in a study of metastatic and nonmetastatic thyroid tumors. Overall study: Comparative analysis of repertoires was undertaken across blood and tumor or nodule tissue obtained from malignant and benign thyroid patients.

All patients were untreated before thyroid surgery. Original methodology: In papillary thyroid cancer, a distant-metastasis classifier was built using CDR3 differences across clinicopathological groups. TCRdb reprocessed the PCR reads via MiXCR. It is TCRdb's table, rather than the study itself, that gives the V and J calls and clone size. The table records about 92,000 clones, 15% of them present only once. Notes on the study in general: Reported TCR beta diversity, measured in blood and tumor, was significantly higher for malignant thyroid tumors than for benign nodules.

This clone was counted many times. Its matching antigen is unknown. V gave up 5 bases and J gave up 7 bases; unmatched junction bases: 9. This CDR3 region has 16 residues. CDR1 is SGHAT and CDR2 is FQNNGV in the germline V gene. V gene TRBV11-2 combines with J gene TRBJ2-5; TRBD2 matches at 14 bases. The receptor was isolated from a female donor with papillary thyroid cancer or a benign thyroid nodule (not recorded which). Some clones in this sample may be carry-over from other donors' samples. The sample was blood. The CDR3 loop is CASSPGGTSGGWTQYF. DNA for the CDR3: TGTGCCAGCAGCCCAGGCGGGACTAGCGGGGGATGGACCCAGTACTTC.